This TCR beta chain comes out of a study of blood T cells in healthy people across ages. Study observations and caveats: Long-lived donors had more naive CD4+ cells and higher diversity than aged donors.

Then a second PCR, running about 6 to 12 cycles, was carried out with a sample-barcoded 5' primer and a J-beta primer mix. Using its own MiXCR run on the 5' RACE reads, TCRdb lists one record per CDR3 protein. The profile shows about 1.1 million distinct CDR3 sequences, around two fifths of them singletons. This clonotype was seen a handful of times. The antigen is unknown. CDR3 length: 13 amino acids. Germline assignment: CDR1 SGHKS and CDR2 YYEKEE (reference sequence). V lost 0 bases and J 9 bases, leaving 10 bases between the germline ends. Sequencing was carried out using blood. The chain recombines TRBV5-5 with TRBJ1-5; maybe TRBD1 (6 bases). The receptor comes from a man between 18 and 29 years old in good health. CDR3 coding DNA: TGTGCCAGCAGCTTGGACAGGGTAGCGCCCCAGCATTTT. It specifies CASSLDRVAPQHF.